Sequencing of this TCR beta chain was carried out in a study of CD8 T cells in Susac syndrome. The CDR3 extends over 15 amino acids. Unmatched junction bases numbered 10, after V lost 7 bases and J lost 2 bases. Per the germline V gene, CDR1 is SEHNR and CDR2 is FQNEAQ (reference sequence). Negative isolation was used for CD8+ and CD4+ T cells and FACS enrichment for TEMRA cells. Reverse transcription used about 0.5 to 1 ug RNA and random hexamers. Multiplex PCR with immunoSEQ amplified the TCR beta CDR3 across 54 Vbeta and 13 Jbeta. From the immunoSEQ multiplex PCR reads, TCRdb called clonotypes with MiXCR, one entry per CDR3 protein. The sample includes 150,000 to 200,000 distinct CDR3 sequences, around 93% seen only once; the top ten take approximately 0.098%.

The chain couples TRBV7-9 to TRBJ1-1, with 7 bases fitting TRBD1. The clonotype was recovered from a human donor in good health. Sequenced input: CD4+ T cells from PBMCs. CDR3 loop: CASTPGGEGNTEAFF. CDR3 sequence (DNA): TGTGCCAGCACCCCAGGGGGGGAGGGAAACACTGAAGCTTTCTTT. Using reference TRBV7-9 and TRBJ1-1 for the parts outside the CDR3, the full variable domain is DTGVSQNPRHKITKRGQNVTFRCDPISEHNRLYWYRQTLGQGPEFLTYFQNEAQLEKSRLLSDRFSAERPKGSFSTLEIQRTEQGDSAMYLCASTPGGEGNTEAFFGQGTRLTVV.